What follows is one T cell receptor (beta chain) and its context. The antigen is undetermined. The study sequenced cultured CD4+ T cell DNA using the Oncomine TCR Beta short-read assay. Each CDR3 protein gets one entry after TCRdb re-called the PCR reads with MiXCR. The sample gives fewer than 16,000 distinct CDR3 sequences, 51% of which show up once; around 14% is in the top ten. Trimming cost V 1 base and J 2 bases, with 11 bases left between them. Germline CDR1 reads MGHRA; CDR2 reads YSYEKL. The CDR3 runs to 15 residues. The entry originates in a study of vaccination and CD4 T cells after COVID-19. Sample treatment: approximately 9-day PBMC culture with coronavirus spike peptide pools or control peptides (ViraFEST assay).

The gene calls are TRBV4-1 and TRBJ2-5, with unresolved D. The source is a human donor who had recovered from COVID-19. The sequenced sample was CD4+ T cells from blood, cultured in vitro. This chain's CDR3 is CASSQVGVRQETQYF. The CDR3 nucleotides read TGCGCCAGCAGCCAAGTTGGCGTCAGGCAAGAGACCCAGTACTTC.